Below are 30 T cell receptor beta chains sequenced from a single sample in a study of cytomegalovirus exposure and HLA in healthy donors. 60 Vbeta and 13 Jbeta primers were used in PCR. Sequenced by immunoSEQ multiplex PCR; TCRdb stores in-frame clones only, minus some. The data contain fewer than 200,000 clones, about 80% of them seen just once; the ten biggest clones take up 0.6% to 0.7%. Sequences were obtained from PBMCs. Receptors were obtained from a boy between 10 and 17 years old in good health and CMV-seronegative.

The rearrangement joins TRBV5-1 to TRBJ2-1; D might be TRBD1 (6 bases). Trimming cost V 5 bases and J 4 bases, with 16 bases left between them. CDR3 length: 15 residues. Germline lookup yields CDR1 SGHRS and CDR2 YFSETQ. CDR3 residues: CASRLLQGFYNEQFF. In DNA form, the CDR3 reads TGCGCCAGCAGATTATTACAGGGTTTTTACAATGAGCAGTTCTTC. Based on the CDR3 plus reference TRBV5-1 and TRBJ2-1, the full variable domain is KAGVTQTPRYLIKTRGQQVTLSCSPISGHRSVSWYQQTPGQGLQFLFEYFSETQRNKGNFPGRFSGRQFSNSRSEMNVSTLELGDSALYLCASRLLQGFYNEQFFGPGTRLTVL.

The V call is TRBV4-3, the J call TRBJ2-7; 8 bases are a match to TRBD2. From germline, CDR1 is LGHNA and CDR2 YSLEER. V gave up 8 bases and J gave up 4 bases; unmatched junction bases: 13. CDR3 size: 15 residues. The CDR3 loop is CASATSAGGLYEQYF. The DNA for the CDR3 is TGCGCCAGCGCCACAAGTGCGGGAGGCCTTTACGAGCAGTACTTC.

The rearrangement joins TRBV30 to TRBJ2-7, with TRBD2 identical over 11 bases. V shed 3 bases, J shed 2 bases, and the junction held 3 bases outside the gene matches. Germline assignment: CDR1 GTSNPN and CDR2 SVGIG (reference sequence). The CDR3 has 14 amino acids. CDR3 sequence: CAWRLAGGTYEQYF. The CDR3 DNA is TGTGCCTGGAGATTAGCGGGGGGGACCTACGAGCAGTACTTC.

The chain combines TRBV12-5 with TRBJ2-7; maybe TRBD2 (5 bases). Trimming stripped 6 bases from V and 0 bases from J, with 21 bases between. Germline V gene data show CDR1 as LGHNT and CDR2 as FRNRAP. The CDR3 totals 17 residues. The CDR3 bases are TGTGCTAGTGGCCTACCGGGTACGGTAGGGAGCTCCTACGAGCAGTACTTC. It codes for CASGLPGTVGSSYEQYF.

The V gene is TRBV5-4, the J gene TRBJ2-5; 10 bases are a match to TRBD2. This CDR3 region has 16 residues. Per germline, CDR1 SGHNT and CDR2 YYREEE (reference sequence). J lost 5 bases, V lost 1 base, and 8 bases had no gene match. The CDR3 sequence: CASSLMSGGARETQYF. The CDR3 DNA reads as TGTGCCAGCAGCTTGATGAGCGGGGGGGCCCGGGAGACCCAGTACTTC.

This chain links TRBV7-9 with TRBJ2-1, with D maybe TRBD1 (6 bases). The CDR3 spans 12 residues. CDR1 is SEHNR, CDR2 FQNEAQ, per germline (reference sequence). The V end was cut by 11 bases, the J end by 2 bases, with 10 bases between. CDR3: CAVAGAYNEQFF. CDR3 in DNA: TGTGCCGTCGCAGGGGCCTACAATGAGCAGTTCTTC.

The chain joins TRBV5-6 to TRBJ2-3; 9 positions agree with TRBD2. V trimming: 4 bases; J trimming: 2 bases; junction bases outside the gene matches: 14. This CDR3 has 18 amino acids. Germline V gives CDR1 SGHDT, CDR2 YYEEEE. The CDR3 protein is CASSALGLAGKATDTQYF. CDR3 DNA: TGTGCCAGCAGCGCCCTTGGGCTAGCGGGAAAAGCCACAGATACGCAGTATTTT. Supplemented by reference TRBV5-6 and TRBJ2-3, the full variable domain reads DAGVTQSPTHLIKTRGQQVTLRCSPKSGHDTVSWYQQALGQGPQFIFQYYEEEERQRGNFPDRFSGHQFPNYSSELNVNALLLGDSALYLCASSALGLAGKATDTQYFGPGTRLTVL.

The gene calls are TRBV7-9 and TRBJ1-2, with 7 bases that match TRBD1. Unmatched junction bases numbered 7, after V lost 3 bases and J lost 6 bases. Germline V gene lookup returns CDR1 SEHNR and CDR2 FQNEAQ (reference sequence). The CDR3 totals 14 residues. Here the CDR3 reads CASSFAGGYDGYTF. The DNA for the CDR3 is TGTGCCAGCAGCTTTGCAGGGGGATACGATGGCTACACCTTC.

The table lists this clone with a few counts. The chain couples TRBV5-5 to TRBJ1-1, with 7 nucleotides matching TRBD1. With 0 bases clipped from V and 4 bases from J, the junction kept 3 bases outside the gene matches. The germline CDR1 and CDR2 sequences are SGHKS and YYEKEE (reference sequence). This CDR3 region has 14 residues. This CDR3 reads CASSLVEGATEAFF. The CDR3 DNA sequence: TGTGCCAGCAGCTTGGTTGAGGGGGCCACTGAAGCTTTCTTT.

This sequence joins TRBV11-2 and TRBJ2-1; D might be TRBD2 (7 bases). With 6 bases removed from V and 9 bases from J, the gap between germline ends came to 21 bases. The CDR3 is 15 amino acids. The germline V gene has CDR1 SGHAT and CDR2 FQNNGV. CDR3: CASSPERGALSEQFF. CDR3 DNA sequence: TGTGCCAGCAGTCCAGAACGGGGGGCTTTGAGTGAGCAGTTCTTC.

This chain connects TRBV7-6 to TRBJ2-1, with D unclear. Germline assignment: CDR1 SGHVS and CDR2 FNYEAQ. The CDR3 is 14 amino acids. V was pared by 3 bases and J by 5 bases, with 11 bases between. The chain's CDR3 is CASSLVDTDNEQFF. In DNA form, the CDR3 reads TGTGCCAGCAGCTTGGTCGACACAGACAATGAGCAGTTCTTC.

The chain couples TRBV5-1 to TRBJ2-7; the D gene is possibly TRBD1 (6 bases). Trimming stripped 0 bases from V and 3 bases from J, with 13 bases between. This CDR3 is 15 amino acids long. Germline V gene sequence: CDR1 SGHRS, CDR2 YFSETQ. The CDR3 DNA follows: TGCGCCAGCAGCTTGGGGGCAGGGGACAACTACGAGCAGTACTTC. Translated: CASSLGAGDNYEQYF.

This clone was seen more than once but under ten times. The chain uses TRBV5-1 and TRBJ2-1, with 12 bases matching TRBD1. CDR1 is SGHRS and CDR2 is YFSETQ in the germline V gene. The CDR3 length is 15 residues. The trim removed 3 bases at V and 5 bases at J, leaving 3 bases unmatched. The DNA of the CDR3 is TGCGCCAGCAGCTCGGGACAGGGGGCACACAATGAGCAGTTCTTC. It encodes CASSSGQGAHNEQFF.

The J gene is TRBJ1-1, the V gene TRBV9, with TRBD1 matching over 9 bases. This CDR3 is built from 16 residues. J lost 5 bases, V lost 0 bases, and 8 bases had no gene match. CDR1 and CDR2 (germline): SGDLS, YYNGEE. Here the CDR3 reads CASSVGMGQGLTEAFF. CDR3 nucleotide sequence: TGTGCCAGCAGCGTAGGAATGGGACAGGGACTTACTGAAGCTTTCTTT.

This chain connects TRBV25-1 to TRBJ1-1, with D possibly TRBD1 on 5 matching bases. CDR3 length equals 12 residues. Germline CDR1 MGHDK, CDR2 SYGVNS. The V and J ends lost 7 bases and 8 bases respectively, with 14 bases between them. CDR3 sequence (DNA): TGTGCCAGCACTCTTCCGGGGGGGGAAGCTTTCTTT. Translation gives CASTLPGGEAFF.

This sequence joins TRBV9 and TRBJ1-6, with D uncertain. The V end was cut by 3 bases, the J end by 7 bases, with 8 bases between. In germline, CDR1 is SGDLS, CDR2 YYNGEE. The length of the CDR3 is 13 residues. The DNA of the CDR3 is TGTGCCAGCAGCGCCGTGAGGAATTCACCCCTCCACTTT. It specifies CASSAVRNSPLHF. The full variable domain, rest sourced from reference TRBV9 and TRBJ1-6, is DSGVTQTPKHLITATGQRVTLRCSPRSGDLSVYWYQQSLDQGLQFLIQYYNGEERAKGNILERFSAQQFPDLHSELNLSSLELGDSALYFCASSAVRNSPLHFGNGTRLTVT.

This chain connects TRBV5-1 to TRBJ2-7; the match to TRBD1 covers 8 bases. V lost 3 bases, J lost 3 bases, and 8 bases stayed unmatched. Looked up from germline, CDR1 is SGHRS and CDR2 is YFSETQ. This CDR3 has 15 residues. The CDR3: CASSSRTGTYYEQYF. DNA of the CDR3: TGCGCCAGCAGCTCTCGGACAGGGACGTACTACGAGCAGTACTTC.

The V and J genes are TRBV25-1 and TRBJ1-2; 10 nucleotides match TRBD1. This CDR3 has 13 residues. Germline V CDR1 and CDR2: MGHDK, SYGVNS. V was clipped by 9 bases and J by 7 bases; unmatched bases: 8. The CDR3 nucleotides read TGTGCCAGTGTGGGGGGACAGGGGTTTGGCTACACCTTC. Residues: CASVGGQGFGYTF.

The CDR3 coding sequence is TGTGCCAGCAGTTATTATGGGCTTAATTCACCCCTCCACTTT. It yields the protein CASSYYGLNSPLHF. J is TRBJ1-6 and V is TRBV6-5; D is undetermined. The V gene's germline CDR1 is MNHEY and CDR2 SVGAGI. The CDR3 loop spans 14 amino acids. Trimming cost V 3 bases and J 6 bases, with 9 bases left between them.

This clone has just a few counts. The chain carries TRBV7-9 and TRBJ1-1; possible D gene TRBD1, 5 bases. Germline CDR1 reads SEHNR; CDR2 reads FQNEAQ (reference sequence). V lost 2 bases and J 3 bases, leaving 16 bases between the germline ends. The CDR3 is 16 residues long. CDR3 sequence (DNA): TGTGCCAGCAGCTTATTTGGGCAGGGTAGCCACACTGAAGCTTTCTTT. It translates to CASSLFGQGSHTEAFF.

The V and J genes are TRBV7-2 and TRBJ2-3, with D tentatively TRBD1 (6 bases). V was cut by 6 bases and J by 4 bases, with 17 bases left in between. CDR1 and CDR2 (germline): SGHTA, FQGNSA. The CDR3 runs to 15 residues. The CDR3 sequence: CASSPTGHRADTQYF. The CDR3 coding sequence is TGTGCCAGCAGTCCTACAGGGCACAGGGCAGATACGCAGTATTTT.

V is TRBV9 and J is TRBJ2-5; D is possibly TRBD2 (6 bases). Germline lookup yields CDR1 SGDLS and CDR2 YYNGEE. The V end lost 3 bases, the J end lost 6 bases, and 18 bases lay between the germline ends. The CDR3 extends over 15 amino acids. The CDR3 coding sequence is TGTGCCAGCAGCGGACGACCGGGGGAGAGAAAGACCCAGTACTTC. Translated: CASSGRPGERKTQYF.

This clone was seen just once. The J gene is TRBJ1-3, the V gene TRBV6-1; tentatively, D is TRBD1 (5 bases). Germline assignment: CDR1 MNHNS and CDR2 SASEGT. V was trimmed by 11 bases and J by 0 bases, leaving 14 bases between them. The CDR3 has 14 residues. This chain's CDR3 is CAATTASSGNTIYF. The CDR3 region has the DNA TGTGCCGCAACGACAGCTAGCTCTGGAAACACCATATATTTT.

The DNA of the CDR3 is TGTGCCAGCAGCCTCCTCCGGACAGGGGGAAACTATGGCTACACCTTC. It translates to CASSLLRTGGNYGYTF. This chain connects TRBV7-2 to TRBJ1-2, with 10 positions matching TRBD1. There are 16 residues in the CDR3. With V trimmed by 5 bases and J by 2 bases, 8 bases remained unmatched. In germline, CDR1 is SGHTA, CDR2 FQGNSA.

The J gene is TRBJ2-1, the V gene TRBV7-6; TRBD2 matches at 8 bases. From germline, CDR1 is SGHVS and CDR2 FNYEAQ. V gave up 5 bases and J gave up 7 bases; unmatched junction bases: 7. There are 14 residues in the CDR3. The chain's CDR3 is CASSTWTSRNEQFF. The CDR3 DNA is TGTGCCAGCAGCACCTGGACTAGCCGGAATGAGCAGTTCTTC.

Turning to this clone: The junction departs from the called germline gene at one end, perhaps through a read error. The chain couples TRBV27 to TRBJ2-3, with D hard to call. This CDR3 is built from 13 residues. CDR1 is MNHEY, CDR2 SMNVEV, per germline (reference sequence). CDR3 bases: TGTGCCAGCAGTCTATCCCTCCCAGATACGCAGTATTTT. This translates into CASSLSLPDTQYF.

The chain uses TRBV20-1 and TRBJ1-2; unclear D gene. The CDR3 covers 10 residues. Germline V gene sequence: CDR1 DFQATT, CDR2 SNEGSKA (reference sequence). Trimming cost V 3 bases and J 8 bases, with 7 bases left between them. As DNA, the CDR3 is TGCAGTGCTAGTGTAGAAGGCTACACCTTC. It is translated as CSASVEGYTF.

This chain's CDR3 is CASSYQGQGYNEQFF. CDR3 bases: TGTGCCAGCAGTTACCAGGGACAGGGGTACAATGAGCAGTTCTTC. J is TRBJ2-1 and V is TRBV7-2; the match to TRBD1 covers 10 bases. After removal of 6 bases from V and 4 bases from J, the junction contained 6 bases not matched to a gene. CDR3 length equals 15 residues. The germline gives CDR1 SGHTA, CDR2 FQGNSA.

The V call is TRBV7-9, the J call TRBJ2-6; 7 bases are a match to TRBD1. The ends lost 5 bases at V and 12 bases at J; junction bases unmatched: 13. Germline assignment: CDR1 SEHNR and CDR2 FQNEAQ (reference sequence). The CDR3 contains 15 residues. The CDR3 DNA reads as TGTGCCAGCAGCACACCTCGGGACAGTCGTAGCGTCCTGACTTTC. Amino acids: CASSTPRDSRSVLTF.

The rearrangement joins TRBV27 to TRBJ2-7, with D perhaps TRBD1 (5 bases). Germline lookup yields CDR1 MNHEY and CDR2 SMNVEV (reference sequence). Trimming removed 0 bases from V and 6 bases from J, with 15 bases in between. The CDR3 extends over 15 amino acids. CDR3 sequence (DNA): TGTGCCAGCAGTTTATCATTAGGGGAAAGGGGCGAGCAGTACTTC. Translated, it gives CASSLSLGERGEQYF.